These 24 T cell receptor beta chains share one sample of origin, sequenced in a study of blood T cell repertoires in COVID-19. Clones were sequenced by immunoSEQ multiplex PCR, and TCRdb holds only the in-frame ones, with some missing. The sample lists roughly 310,000 clones; roughly 90% were seen once. The sequenced sample was PBMCs or T cells enriched from blood (not recorded which). The receptor source for this set is a man aged 60-69 years who had recovered from COVID-19.

This clone appeared a few times. V and J are TRBV10-1 and TRBJ2-3, with D perhaps TRBD1 (5 bases). Per germline, CDR1 WNHNN and CDR2 SYGVQD (reference sequence). V was pared by 9 bases and J by 2 bases, with 15 bases between. The CDR3 runs to 14 residues. CDR3 amino acids: CARLTGASTDTQYF. CDR3 sequence (DNA): TGCGCCAGATTAACAGGTGCCTCCACAGATACGCAGTATTTT.

The chain has TRBV5-5 and TRBJ2-2, with TRBD1 as a possible D gene (6 bases). This CDR3 has 18 residues. The germline V and J ends were trimmed by 4 bases and 1 base, with 20 bases remaining between them. Germline assignment: CDR1 SGHKS and CDR2 YYEKEE (reference sequence). The CDR3 sequence: CASSPHPRTAQNTGELFF. The DNA of the CDR3 is TGTGCCAGCAGCCCGCACCCACGGACAGCCCAGAACACCGGGGAGCTGTTTTTT.

V and J are TRBV7-2 and TRBJ2-4; 9 positions match TRBD2. This CDR3 contains 16 residues. The trim removed 4 bases at V and 0 bases at J, leaving 4 bases unmatched. Germline values: CDR1 SGHTA, CDR2 FQGNSA. The CDR3 spells CASSSFSGRAKNIQYF. CDR3 DNA: TGTGCCAGCAGCTCCTTTAGCGGGAGAGCCAAAAACATTCAGTACTTC.

The rearrangement uses TRBV9 and TRBJ2-1; D might be TRBD2 (6 bases). CDR3 length equals 15 residues. V was cut by 2 bases and J by 3 bases, with 12 bases left in between. The V gene's germline CDR1 is SGDLS and CDR2 YYNGEE. The CDR3 sequence: CASSVGTSFYNEQFF. Here the CDR3 DNA reads TGTGCCAGCAGCGTTGGGACTTCATTCTACAATGAGCAGTTCTTC.

The table lists this clone with a count of one. The J gene is TRBJ1-4, the V gene TRBV5-3, with D tentatively TRBD1 (6 bases). TRBV5-3 has ORF status, its function being uncertain. The CDR3 loop spans 18 amino acids. Trimming shortened V by 4 bases and J by 8 bases, and 27 bases separated the two germline ends. The CDR3 DNA reads TGTGCCAGAAGCCCCGCAAGGACAGAGTTTACTCCGGGGGAAAAACTGTTTTTT. Protein: CARSPARTEFTPGEKLFF.

The rearrangement links TRBV6-5 to TRBJ1-5; 7 positions match TRBD1. V was clipped by 6 bases and J by 4 bases; unmatched bases: 6. Germline V CDR1 and CDR2: MNHEY, SVGAGI. The CDR3 runs 14 residues. The CDR3 region is CASRRTGGNQPQHF. In DNA, the CDR3 is TGTGCCAGCAGAAGGACAGGAGGGAATCAGCCCCAGCATTTT.

The chain recombines TRBV5-1 with TRBJ1-1, with 9 bases that match TRBD1. This CDR3 spans 18 amino acids. Germline lookup yields CDR1 SGHRS and CDR2 YFSETQ. The J segment lost 0 bases and the V segment lost 4 bases, leaving 13 bases of the junction unmatched. The CDR3 spells CASSLSSGQGPMNTEAFF. The CDR3 region has the DNA TGCGCCAGCAGCCTCTCGTCGGGACAGGGTCCTATGAACACTGAAGCTTTCTTT. The full variable domain, in which reference TRBV5-1 and TRBJ1-1 provide the parts outside the CDR3, is KAGVTQTPRYLIKTRGQQVTLSCSPISGHRSVSWYQQTPGQGLQFLFEYFSETQRNKGNFPGRFSGRQFSNSRSEMNVSTLELGDSALYLCASSLSSGQGPMNTEAFFGQGTRLTVV.

As for this clone: An end of the junction does not agree with germline; a read error may underlie this. The chain recombines TRBV19 with TRBJ1-1; 7 nucleotides line up with TRBD1. The CDR3 consists of 15 residues. Germline V lookup: CDR1 LNHDA, CDR2 SQIVND (reference sequence). The DNA of the CDR3 is TGTGCCAGTAGTGGCCCTAAGACAGGGAACTCTGAAGCTTTCTTT. Its translation: CASSGPKTGNSEAFF.

The chain links TRBV18 to TRBJ2-2; 10 nucleotides line up with TRBD1. Trimming cost V 2 bases and J 4 bases; bases outside gene matches: 7. The CDR3 loop spans 17 amino acids. Germline assignment: CDR1 KGHSH and CDR2 LQKENI. The CDR3 DNA is TGTGCCAGCTCACCATTCCCCGACAGGGGGCTCACCGGGGAGCTGTTTTTT. It translates to CASSPFPDRGLTGELFF.

This chain uses TRBV30 with TRBJ2-6; the D is unclear. V lost 3 bases to trimming and J lost 3 bases, with 6 bases between them. CDR1 is GTSNPN, CDR2 SVGIG, per germline (reference sequence). The CDR3 is 13 amino acids. The CDR3 reads CAWSLFGANVLTF. The DNA for the CDR3 is TGTGCCTGGAGCTTATTTGGGGCCAACGTCCTGACTTTC.

The V call is TRBV7-9, the J call TRBJ1-2, with 10 nucleotides matching TRBD1. V shed 4 bases, J shed 6 bases, and the junction held 14 bases outside the gene matches. Germline CDR1 SEHNR, CDR2 FQNEAQ (reference sequence). CDR3 length equals 17 residues. The CDR3 is CASSYKTGGGSTHGYTF. Here the CDR3 DNA reads TGTGCCAGCAGCTACAAGACAGGGGGCGGCAGTACCCATGGCTACACCTTC.

The chain is built from TRBV24-1 and TRBJ1-2, with 9 bases aligning to TRBD1. Trimming cost V 7 bases and J 6 bases; bases outside gene matches: 11. Germline V lookup: CDR1 KGHDR, CDR2 SFDVKD. This CDR3 is 15 amino acids long. CDR3 nucleotide sequence: TGTGCCACCAGGATGGCCGGGACAGGGTTACATGGCTACACCTTC. The encoded protein is CATRMAGTGLHGYTF.

V usage is TRBV7-9 and J usage is TRBJ1-3; D unclear. From germline, CDR1 is SEHNR and CDR2 FQNEAQ (reference sequence). The CDR3 spans 13 residues. V was shortened by 5 bases and J by 4 bases, with 9 bases between the two germline ends. The CDR3 DNA reads as TGTGCCAGCAGCGCAGGTCCAGGAAACACCATATATTTT. Encoded protein: CASSAGPGNTIYF.

The V call is TRBV28, the J call TRBJ1-1; unclear D gene. Trimming removed 2 bases at V and 10 bases at J, with 11 bases between. Germline V gene lookup returns CDR1 MDHEN and CDR2 SYDVKM. The CDR3 extends over 12 amino acids. For the CDR3, the DNA is TGTGCCAGCAGTTTAGGACGGGATCGAGCTTTCTTT. It is translated as CASSLGRDRAFF.

The V call is TRBV7-9, the J call TRBJ1-1, with a tentative D call TRBD1 (6 bases). Germline V gene sequence: CDR1 SEHNR, CDR2 FQNEAQ (reference sequence). The CDR3 has 14 amino acids. V was clipped by 2 bases and J by 1 base, with 8 bases between them. The CDR3 loop reads CASSLQGPNTEAFF. CDR3 coding DNA: TGTGCCAGCAGCTTACAGGGGCCGAACACTGAAGCTTTCTTT.

The V and J genes are TRBV19 and TRBJ2-7, with 7 bases that match TRBD2. The length of the CDR3 is 16 residues. In germline, CDR1 is LNHDA, CDR2 SQIVND (reference sequence). Losses at the gene ends were 3 bases for V and 5 bases for J; bases not matched to a gene: 13. Written as DNA, the CDR3 is TGTGCCAGTAGTATTGGATTAGCGGGTCGAAAAAACGAGCAGTACTTC. Amino acid sequence: CASSIGLAGRKNEQYF.

This sequence joins TRBV21-1 and TRBJ2-1; TRBD2 is the table's D call, not checked against the DNA. TRBV21-1 is a pseudogene. This CDR3 has 14 residues. The CDR3 loop reads CASSPARVYNEQFF. The CDR3 DNA follows: TGTGCCAGCAGCCCCGCCCGGGTGTACAATGAGCAGTTCTTC.

The CDR3 bases are TGTGCCAGCAGTTCCCTCTATGGCTACACCTTC. Translating it yields CASSSLYGYTF. The chain employs TRBV2 and TRBJ1-2; D gene uncertain. The V end lost 5 bases, the J end lost 4 bases, and 5 bases lay between the germline ends. The CDR3 contains 11 residues. CDR1 is SNHLY and CDR2 is FYNNEI in the germline V gene.

The chain couples TRBV9 to TRBJ1-1, with D hard to call. From germline, CDR1 is SGDLS and CDR2 YYNGEE. V was trimmed by 0 bases and J by 4 bases, leaving 10 bases between them. The CDR3 loop spans 14 amino acids. The CDR3, as DNA: TGTGCCAGCAGCGTAGGCGGTACCCCCACTGAAGCTTTCTTT. Protein: CASSVGGTPTEAFF.

The chain links TRBV7-6 to TRBJ2-2; 7 positions agree with TRBD2. This CDR3 has 14 residues. The germline CDR1 and CDR2 sequences are SGHVS and FNYEAQ. V was clipped by 10 bases and J by 7 bases; unmatched bases: 12. The CDR3 is CATISGTGIGELFF. The CDR3 nucleotides read TGTGCCACCATAAGCGGGACGGGAATCGGGGAGCTGTTTTTT.

The chain carries TRBV4-3 and TRBJ1-1, with 7 nucleotides matching TRBD1. The CDR3 is made up of 14 amino acids. From germline, CDR1 is LGHNA and CDR2 YSLEER. The trim removed 3 bases at V and 6 bases at J, leaving 7 bases unmatched. CDR3 protein: CASSQEQGISEAFF. The CDR3 region has the DNA TGCGCCAGCAGCCAGGAACAGGGGATCTCTGAAGCTTTCTTT.

The gene calls are TRBV3-1 (or the pseudogene TRBV3-2) and TRBJ1-2; 7 nucleotides align to TRBD1. The CDR3 has 15 amino acids. Germline V gene lookup returns CDR1 LGHDT and CDR2 YNNKEL (reference sequence). J lost 5 bases, V lost 5 bases, and 11 bases had no gene match. The CDR3 nucleotides are TGTGCCAGCAGCGAGAGGGACCAGGGGGGTTATGGCTACACCTTC. Protein: CASSERDQGGYGYTF.

The chain has TRBV18 and TRBJ2-7; 10 bases are a match to TRBD1. From germline, CDR1 is KGHSH and CDR2 LQKENI. Losses at the gene ends were 3 bases for V and 4 bases for J; bases not matched to a gene: 3. The CDR3 is 14 residues long. CDR3 sequence reads: CASSPGTGAYEQYF. DNA of the CDR3: TGTGCCAGCTCACCCGGGACAGGGGCTTACGAGCAGTACTTC.

This chain uses TRBV7-2 with TRBJ2-6, with D tentatively TRBD2 (6 bases). The CDR3 length is 17 residues. Trimming removed 0 bases at V and 4 bases at J, with 13 bases between. Germline V CDR1 and CDR2: SGHTA, FQGNSA. CDR3 in DNA: TGTGCCAGCAGCTTAGCGCGGGGAAGGACCGGGGCCAACGTCCTGACTTTC. Protein sequence: CASSLARGRTGANVLTF.